One T cell receptor (beta chain) is described in this entry. Its matching antigen is unknown. The data belong to a study of T cell repertoires in ileal Crohn's disease. About the study: Postoperative therapy was given to about half: 11 thiopurines, 15 to 20 anti-TNF agents.

Stated time point: inflamed ileum from the surgical specimen. Patients were adults with ileal or ileocolonic Crohn's disease needing resection. Produced via immunoSEQ multiplex PCR; TCRdb's table is partial and in-frame only. Seen here are about 5,400 clones, roughly 87% observed once, and the top ten hold approximately 22%. CDR1 and CDR2 (germline): SGHRS, YFSETQ. V shed 0 bases and J shed 2 bases, with 21 bases lying between them. The CDR3 covers 18 residues. Study results and caveats: Endoscopic recurrence occurred in every patient whose clonality exceeded 26.8%. Compared with non-smokers, active smokers at surgery showed more clonal expansions.

The sequence was obtained from an adult with Crohn's disease. The rearrangement uses TRBV5-1 and TRBJ2-7; D could derive from TRBD1 or TRBD2 (5 bases each). Input material: ileal tissue. The CDR3 DNA is TGCGCCAGCAGCTTGGGGGCGGGTCGGGGCCGGATAACCTACGAGCAGTACTTC. Its translation is CASSLGAGRGRITYEQYF.